Below are 9 T cell receptor beta chains sequenced from a single sample in a study of blood T cell repertoires in COVID-19. Generated by immunoSEQ multiplex PCR, the TCRdb table keeps only in-frame clones and is missing some. Of about 240,000 clones listed, roughly 86% are singletons. Input material: PBMCs or T cells enriched from blood (not recorded which). Receptors originate from a woman in her thirties or forties with acute COVID-19.

The V call is TRBV5-6, the J call TRBJ1-2; the D is unclear. The CDR3 length is 13 residues. Germline CDR1 SGHDT, CDR2 YYEEEE. Trimming left V 0 bases short and J 0 bases short, with 3 bases between. In DNA, the CDR3 is TGTGCCAGCAGCTTGGCATCTAACTATGGCTACACCTTC. This sequence encodes CASSLASNYGYTF.

The chain employs TRBV5-5 and TRBJ2-5; tentative D call: TRBD2 (5 bases). The CDR3 is made up of 14 amino acids. Germline assignment: CDR1 SGHKS and CDR2 YYEKEE (reference sequence). The V end lost 1 base, the J end lost 2 bases, and 9 bases lay between the germline ends. The CDR3 protein is CASSLIRGQETQYF. The CDR3, as DNA: TGTGCCAGCAGCTTGATCCGGGGACAAGAGACCCAGTACTTC. Variable domain in full (rest from reference TRBV5-5 and TRBJ2-5): DAGVTQSPTHLIKTRGQQVTLRCSPISGHKSVSWYQQVLGQGPQFIFQYYEKEERGRGNFPDRFSARQFPNYSSELNVNALLLGDSALYLCASSLIRGQETQYFGPGTRLLVL.

The CDR3 coding sequence is TGTGCCAGCATCGGGACAGCAGATGAAAAACTGTTTTTT. As protein: CASIGTADEKLFF. The rearrangement links TRBV6-5 to TRBJ1-4; 7 positions agree with TRBD1. The CDR3 is 13 amino acids. V lost 7 bases, J lost 6 bases, and 5 bases stayed unmatched. Germline V CDR1 and CDR2: MNHEY, SVGAGI.

There are many counts of this clone. At one end the junction does not follow the germline gene, possibly because of a read error. The rearrangement uses TRBV7-7 and TRBJ1-1; TRBD1 aligns across 8 bases. CDR1 is SSHAT, CDR2 FNYEAQ, per germline (reference sequence). The CDR3 is 16 amino acids. In DNA form, the CDR3 reads TGTGCTAGCAGTCATCTCAGGGGGCGAGGGGGCACTGAAGCTTTCTTT. It codes for CASSHLRGRGGTEAFF.

J is TRBJ2-3 and V is TRBV29-1; D is undetermined. V was shortened by 6 bases and J by 2 bases, with 12 bases between the two germline ends. The CDR3 is 13 amino acids. Germline V CDR1 and CDR2: SQVTM, ANQGSEA. The CDR3 DNA reads as TGCAGCGTCCCCACCCTAGTCACAGATACGCAGTATTTT. It is translated as CSVPTLVTDTQYF.

As concerns this clone: Relative to the germline gene, one junction end is altered; a read error may explain this. The gene calls are TRBV7-7 and TRBJ1-4; possibly TRBD1 for D (5 bases). The CDR3 loop spans 15 amino acids. The germline CDR1 and CDR2 sequences are SSHAT and FNYEAQ (reference sequence). CDR3 sequence: CASSLPGRVREKLFF. In DNA form, the CDR3 reads TGTGCTAGCAGCCTACCAGGGAGGGTTCGGGAAAAACTGTTTTTT. The whole variable domain, remainder taken from reference TRBV7-7 and TRBJ1-4, is GAGVSQSPRYKVTKRGQDVTLRCDPISSHATLYWYQQALGQGPEFLTYFNYEAQPDKSGLPSDRFSAERPEGSISTLTIQRTEQRDSAMYRCASSLPGRVREKLFFGSGTQLSVL.

The rearrangement links TRBV19 to TRBJ2-7; tentatively, D is TRBD1 (6 bases). There are 14 residues in the CDR3. V was shortened by 3 bases and J by 2 bases, with 11 bases between the two germline ends. Germline loops: CDR1 LNHDA, CDR2 SQIVND (reference sequence). CDR3 in DNA: TGTGCCAGTAGTATGGTCGACAGGACCTACGAGCAGTACTTC. This encodes CASSMVDRTYEQYF.

The V call is TRBV6-2 or TRBV6-3, the J call TRBJ1-2; D uncertain. The CDR3 spans 15 residues. V lost 5 bases to trimming and J lost 5 bases, with 18 bases between them. Germline CDR1 and CDR2: MNHEY and SVGEGT. CDR3 in amino acids: CASSPRTVLVYGYTF. DNA for the CDR3: TGTGCCAGCAGTCCCCGTACAGTTCTTGTTTATGGCTACACCTTC.

V is TRBV10-1 and J is TRBJ2-1; 7 nucleotides agree with TRBD2. This CDR3 has 14 residues. Trimming removed 2 bases from V and 9 bases from J; junction bases left unmatched: 7. Germline assignment: CDR1 WNHNN and CDR2 SYGVQD (reference sequence). The CDR3 reads CASSEGLVVSEQFF. Written as DNA, the CDR3 is TGCGCCAGCAGTGAGGGACTAGTAGTCTCTGAGCAGTTCTTC.